The T cell receptor beta chain under discussion was sequenced for a study of T cells after yellow fever vaccination. Whole-study context: Fractions of limited cellularity were prepared by means of SMART-Seq v4 Ultra Low Input.

Notes on the study in general: From the bulk population, abundant clonotypes could contaminate and appear within FACS-sorted repertoires. In post-booster samples, most primary-vaccination clones reappeared (96% CD4, roughly 88% CD8).

Turning to this clonotype: Its specificity is not known.

Germline CDR1 LGHNA, CDR2 YSLEER. The CDR3 spans 15 residues. Trimming left V 0 bases short and J 3 bases short, with 12 bases between. In making TCR cDNA, 5'RACE template switching added a universal primer site and UMIs to it. One entry per CDR3 protein results from TCRdb running MiXCR on the 5' RACE reads. The data show some 390,000 distinct CDR3 sequences, with roughly 20% seen just once and 18% held by the top ten. The V and J genes are TRBV4-3 and TRBJ2-7, with D unclear. This TCR derives from a man between 18 and 35 years old who received the YFV17D yellow fever vaccine. The material was PBMCs, obtained before the yellow fever booster vaccination. The CDR3 DNA follows: TGCGCCAGCAGCCAAGATCGGCAGCAGATCTACGAGCAGTACTTC. Translation: CASSQDRQQIYEQYF.